Listed below are T cell receptor beta chains from one sample, sequenced in a study of early T cells in non-severe SARS-CoV-2 infection. TCRdb analysed the 5' RACE reads with MiXCR anew, one entry per CDR3 protein. The sample comprises over 30,000 distinct CDR3 sequences, roughly 7.1% of which are singletons, and 10% to 15% rests with the top ten. Material: whole blood, obtained at baseline. These receptors were collected from an adult who was a healthcare worker with PCR-confirmed SARS-CoV-2 infection or an uninfected control (not recorded which). Both conserved end residues are trimmed from each CDR3. Rows may omit the clone size; those that give it use once, few, many or a size class.

clone_size cdr3_length v_call cdr3_aa
few 15 TRBV4-3 ASSQEQGLPTNEKLF
few 12 TRBV4-3 ASKRSKGHNEQF
many 12 TRBV6-5 ASSLAATGDGYT
NA 12 TRBV3-1 ASSQTGVGTEAF
many 15 TRBV4-1 ASSQVLARGSTDTQY
few 13 TRBV20-1 SARRLAGPVDTQY
NA 11 TRBV30 AARTSGNNEQF
many 14 TRBV3-1 ASSQDLENSYNEQF
many 10 TRBV20-1 SARGISEKQF
many 10 TRBV10-3 AIRTGNQPQH
many 11 TRBV7-7 ASSLAVDNEQF
NA 10 TRBV12-3/TRBV12-4 ASSQITDTQY
few 11 TRBV30 AWSRQGNTEAF
few 14 TRBV4-3 ASSLSRGAPNQPQH
NA 12 TRBV27 ASSWRTDSYEQY
few 11 TRBV30 AWAQGSGQPQH
many 11 TRBV2 ASMYLPNTEAF
NA 12 TRBV19 ASSTRQGNQPQH
few 13 TRBV7-3 ASSAGGQSTGELF
few 14 TRBV7-3 ASSFPTGAGANVLT
NA 14 TRBV7-2 ASSPRWTGGDSPLH
few 11 TRBV5-5 ASSLEGDSPLH
few 13 TRBV7-9 ASSYLTGAGNTIY
few 15 TRBV6-5 ASSARTGHSAGNTIY
few 14 TRBV7-2 ASSLGRPGSSSPLH
many 14 TRBV24-1 ATSDLPTGFYNEQF
NA 13 TRBV5-5 ASSLEVVRNSPLH
NA 13 TRBV6-5 ASRGRSGSRYEQY
NA 16 TRBV12-3/TRBV12-4 ASSFLPGRPPTMDTQY
NA 15 TRBV4-1 ASSHISLRGSNYGYT
few 12 TRBV10-3 AISQLAGQETQY
few 12 TRBV4-1 ASNLQGLSTEAF
NA 13 TRBV5-1 ASSGTGYSGNTIY
many 13 TRBV27 ASGSGASGDYEQY
many 12 TRBV5-1 ASSLEGAYNEQF
many 14 TRBV23-1 ASSQFRQGASGELF
many 9 TRBV25-1 ASSEYYEQY
many 11 TRBV3-1 ASSPKLNTEAF
many 11 TRBV4-1 ASSEKSGNTIY
NA 10 TRBV19 ASRDRGREQY
NA 10 TRBV20-1 SARDTGNEQF
many 12 TRBV7-2 ASSIQGSGNTIY
many 15 TRBV4-1 ASSQVWAGDFDQPQH
many 16 TRBV10-3 AISPGTRALVAKNIQY
many 13 TRBV7-2 ASSLGTPRSGELF